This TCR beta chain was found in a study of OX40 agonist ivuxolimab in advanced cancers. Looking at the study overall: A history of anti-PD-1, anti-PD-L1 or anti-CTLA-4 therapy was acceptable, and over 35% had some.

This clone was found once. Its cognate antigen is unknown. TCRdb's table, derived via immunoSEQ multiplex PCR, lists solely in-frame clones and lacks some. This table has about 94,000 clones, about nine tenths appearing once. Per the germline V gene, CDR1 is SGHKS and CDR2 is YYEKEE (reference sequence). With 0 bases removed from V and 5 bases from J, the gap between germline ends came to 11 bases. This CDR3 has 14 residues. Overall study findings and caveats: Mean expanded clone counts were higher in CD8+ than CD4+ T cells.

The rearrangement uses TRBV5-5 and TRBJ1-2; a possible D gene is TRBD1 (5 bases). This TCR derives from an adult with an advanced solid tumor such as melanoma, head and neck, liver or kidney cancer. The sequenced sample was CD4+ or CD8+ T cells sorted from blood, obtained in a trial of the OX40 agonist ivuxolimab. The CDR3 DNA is TGTGCCAGCAGCTTGGTAGGGGCGGATTATGGCTACACCTTC. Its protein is CASSLVGADYGYTF. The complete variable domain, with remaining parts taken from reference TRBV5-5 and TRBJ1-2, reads DAGVTQSPTHLIKTRGQQVTLRCSPISGHKSVSWYQQVLGQGPQFIFQYYEKEERGRGNFPDRFSARQFPNYSSELNVNALLLGDSALYLCASSLVGADYGYTFGSGTRLTVV.